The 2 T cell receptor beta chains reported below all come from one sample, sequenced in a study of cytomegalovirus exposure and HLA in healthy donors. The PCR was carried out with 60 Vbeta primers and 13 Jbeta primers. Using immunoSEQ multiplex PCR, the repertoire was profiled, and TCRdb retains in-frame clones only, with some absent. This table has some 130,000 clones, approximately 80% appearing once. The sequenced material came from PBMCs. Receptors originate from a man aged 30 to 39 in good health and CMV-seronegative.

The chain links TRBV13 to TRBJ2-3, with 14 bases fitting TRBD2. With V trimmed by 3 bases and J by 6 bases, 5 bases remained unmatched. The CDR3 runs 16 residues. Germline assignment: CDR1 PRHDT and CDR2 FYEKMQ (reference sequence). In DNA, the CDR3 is TGTGCCAGCAGCTTGACTAGCGGGAGGGATATGGATACGCAGTATTTT. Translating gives CASSLTSGRDMDTQYF.

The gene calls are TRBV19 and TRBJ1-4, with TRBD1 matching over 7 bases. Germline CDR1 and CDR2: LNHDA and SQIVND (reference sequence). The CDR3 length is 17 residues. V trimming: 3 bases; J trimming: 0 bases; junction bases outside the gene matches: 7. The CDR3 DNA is TGTGCCAGTAGTATGACAGGGATTGTTGCAACTAATGAAAAACTGTTTTTT. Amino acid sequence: CASSMTGIVATNEKLFF.